This T cell receptor (beta chain) originates from a study of cytomegalovirus exposure and HLA in healthy donors. The study's findings and limits: Later analysis showed TCR association rates varying by HLA locus, highest for DRB1 and lowest for HLA-C. Some V segments, TRBV6-2 and TRBV6-3 among them, were indistinguishable and were therefore excluded. Previously analyzed data showed that most TCR beta V segments were productive at a frequency of about 90% or about 30%.

Comment on this clone: What it binds is unknown.

The germline V gene encodes CDR1 SGHAT and CDR2 FQNNGV. With V trimmed by 6 bases and J by 6 bases, 9 bases remained unmatched. This CDR3 is built from 15 residues. The PCR used 60 Vbeta and 13 Jbeta primers. The protocol was immunoSEQ multiplex PCR, while the TCRdb copy is restricted to in-frame clones and leaves out a portion. The sample includes 200,000 or so clones, over 70% of them seen just once. Nominally healthy donors provided the samples, though records likely missed some immune exposures. The V gene is TRBV11-2, the J gene TRBJ2-1; TRBD2 agrees at 9 bases. The sample was PBMCs. This TCR was sampled from a man in his fifties in good health and CMV-seronegative. CDR3 protein: CASSPKPAGGNEQFF. The CDR3 DNA sequence: TGTGCCAGCAGTCCGAAGCCAGCGGGGGGCAATGAGCAGTTCTTC.